This T cell receptor (beta chain) was sequenced in a study of blood T cell repertoires in COVID-19. The overall study: Both acute and convalescent COVID-19 samples were obtained from the United States, Italy and Spain.

Here immunoSEQ multiplex PCR was the method, and the copy in TCRdb shows in-frame clones only, minus some. The table lists about 83,000 clones, roughly 80% of them singletons. The trim removed 4 bases at V and 1 base at J, leaving 6 bases unmatched. The CDR3 spans 15 residues. Per germline, CDR1 LGHNA and CDR2 YNFKEQ. Sample: peripheral blood. This clonotype originated in an elderly woman with acute or convalescent COVID-19. The genes are TRBV4-2 and TRBJ1-1; the match to TRBD1 covers 7 bases. The CDR3 DNA follows: TGTGCCAGCAGCCCCGGACAGGTTACGAACACTGAAGCTTTCTTT. Translated: CASSPGQVTNTEAFF.